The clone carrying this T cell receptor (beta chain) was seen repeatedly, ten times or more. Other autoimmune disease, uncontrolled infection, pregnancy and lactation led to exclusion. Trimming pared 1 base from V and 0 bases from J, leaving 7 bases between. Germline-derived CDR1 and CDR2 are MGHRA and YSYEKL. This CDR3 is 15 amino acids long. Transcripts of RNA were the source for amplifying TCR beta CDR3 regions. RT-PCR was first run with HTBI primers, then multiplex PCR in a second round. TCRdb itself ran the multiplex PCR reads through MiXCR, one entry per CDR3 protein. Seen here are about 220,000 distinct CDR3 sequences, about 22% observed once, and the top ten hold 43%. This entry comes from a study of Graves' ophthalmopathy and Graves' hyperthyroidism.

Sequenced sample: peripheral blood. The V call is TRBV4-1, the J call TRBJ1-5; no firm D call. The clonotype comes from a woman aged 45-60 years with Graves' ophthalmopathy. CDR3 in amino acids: CASSQAGNSNQPQHF. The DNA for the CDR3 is TGCGCCAGCAGCCAAGCGGGGAATAGCAATCAGCCCCAGCATTTT.